A selection of T cell receptor beta chains follows, all from one sample in a study of T cell responses to AZD1222 COVID-19 vaccine. Only in-frame clones appear in the TCRdb table, and some are missing; sequencing was by immunoSEQ multiplex PCR. Among around 140,000 clones, roughly nine tenths were seen once, and the ten largest hold more than 1.5%. Sequenced material: peripheral blood, taken on day 0 of AZD1222 vaccination. The receptor set was obtained from an adult in good health. CDR3s include the opening cysteine and the closing phenylalanine or tryptophan. A D gene is named only where the DNA matches it firmly.

j_call v_call d_call cdr3_nt cdr3_aa
TRBJ1-2 TRBV7-2 . TGTGCCAGCACTAATAACTATGGCTACACCTTC CASTNNYGYTF
TRBJ1-5 TRBV7-2 TRBD1 TGTGCCAGCAGCCCCGGGACAGGGGGGGTTGGACAGCCCCAGCATTTT CASSPGTGGVGQPQHF
TRBJ1-2 TRBV4-2 . TGTGCCAGCAGCCAAGGCAGGGATAACTATGGCTACACCTTC CASSQGRDNYGYTF
TRBJ2-4 TRBV21-1 . TGTGCCAGCAGCAAAGGGTACTTC CASSKGYF
TRBJ1-6 TRBV5-1 TRBD1 TGCGCCAGCAGCTTGGCCTGGACAGGGGGCCTTCTTGGGACACCCCTCCACTTT CASSLAWTGGLLGTPLHF
TRBJ1-4 TRBV7-9 . TGTGCCAGCAGCTCTAAGACAGGAGGGGAAAAACTGTTTTTT CASSSKTGGEKLFF
TRBJ1-2 TRBV30 . TGTGCCTGGAAGCAGCTGCCAGGCTATGGCTACACCTTC CAWKQLPGYGYTF
TRBJ2-7 TRBV3-1/TRBV3-2 . TGTGCCAGCAGCCAAGCGAATATGGGTACGGGCAGGGCCTACGAGCAGTACTTC CASSQANMGTGRAYEQYF
TRBJ2-2 TRBV9 . TGTGCCAGCTCCTCTGTACACAACACCGGGGAGCTGTTTTTT CASSSVHNTGELFF
TRBJ2-7 TRBV5-5 TRBD1 TGTGCCAGCAGGACTCGACAGGGGGAGTACTTC CASRTRQGEYF
TRBJ2-7 TRBV5-1 TRBD1 TGCGCCAGCAGCTCGCGACAGGGGGGCTCCTACGAGCAGTACTTC CASSSRQGGSYEQYF